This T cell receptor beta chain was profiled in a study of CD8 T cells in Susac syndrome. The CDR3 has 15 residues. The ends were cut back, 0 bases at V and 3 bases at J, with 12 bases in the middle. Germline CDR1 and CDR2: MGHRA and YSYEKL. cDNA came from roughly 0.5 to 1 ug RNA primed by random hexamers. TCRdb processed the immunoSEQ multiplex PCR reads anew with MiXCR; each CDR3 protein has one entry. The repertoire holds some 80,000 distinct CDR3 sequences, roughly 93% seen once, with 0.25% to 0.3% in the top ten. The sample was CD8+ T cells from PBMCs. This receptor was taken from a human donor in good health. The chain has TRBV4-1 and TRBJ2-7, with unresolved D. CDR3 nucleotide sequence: TGCGCCAGCAGCCAAGACCCCTCAACGGGCTACGAGCAGTACGTC. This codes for CASSQDPSTGYEQYV.